These 15 T cell receptor beta chains were all obtained from the same sample, sequenced in a study of cytomegalovirus exposure and HLA in healthy donors (TCRdb year 2017). Receptor amplification or capture employed the immunoSEQ multiplex PCR assay. TCRdb took this table from immuneACCESS and kept in-frame rearrangements with V and J called. Such tables lack part of the clones; where checked against another copy, unresolved V genes explain under half of the gap, and the rest is unexplained. This sample comprises hundreds of thousands of clones, approximately 90% of them detected only once. About 0.8% of the sample is in the top ten clones. Input material: PBMCs. Receptor source: a woman aged 18-29 years in good health and CMV-seronegative.

The V call is TRBV6-1, the J call TRBJ2-7; 7 nucleotides align to TRBD1. The V gene end was trimmed by 6 bases and the J gene end by 4 bases; junction bases not matched to a gene: 6. The CDR3 has 13 residues. The germline V gene encodes CDR1 MNHNS and CDR2 SASEGT. This CDR3 reads CASSRQGTYEQYF. The CDR3 nucleotides read TGTGCCAGCAGCAGACAGGGTACGTACGAGCAGTACTTC.

The rearrangement uses TRBV5-4 and TRBJ1-2; maybe TRBD1 (5 bases). Germline V gene sequence: CDR1 SGHNT, CDR2 YYREEE (reference sequence). The CDR3 is made up of 17 amino acids. V lost 5 bases and J lost 0, with 20 bases in between. DNA for the CDR3: TGTGCCAGCAGGTCCACCCCTCCAGGGTCTTCTAACTATGGCTACACCTTC. Translated, it gives CASRSTPPGSSNYGYTF.

V gene TRBV27 combines with J gene TRBJ2-6; no clear D gene. The CDR3 has 15 residues. The V gene's germline CDR1 is MNHEY and CDR2 SMNVEV (reference sequence). The V end lost 3 bases, the J end lost 2 bases, and 8 bases lay between the germline ends. This CDR3 is CASSFVRPGANVLTF. CDR3 DNA: TGTGCCAGCAGTTTCGTCAGGCCTGGGGCCAACGTCCTGACTTTC.

The V and J genes are TRBV5-6 and TRBJ2-7; D remains ambiguous. There are 16 residues in the CDR3. CDR1 is SGHDT and CDR2 is YYEEEE in the germline V gene. V lost 1 base to trimming and J lost 3 bases, with 17 bases between them. CDR3 bases: TGTGCCAGCAGCTTGAAAGTGCTTTTCAGTGGCTACGAGCAGTACTTC. This codes for CASSLKVLFSGYEQYF.

This clone was observed a few times. The chain couples TRBV12-5 to TRBJ1-5; 7 bases match TRBD1. Per germline, CDR1 LGHNT and CDR2 FRNRAP. This CDR3 contains 16 residues. After removal of 7 bases from V and 4 bases from J, the junction contained 13 bases not matched to a gene. The CDR3 coding sequence is TGTGCTAGTGCTCTCGACGGAGGGGGCGGGAATCAGCCCCAGCATTTT. Amino acids: CASALDGGGGNQPQHF.

The chain links TRBV7-9 to TRBJ1-3; tentatively, D is TRBD1 (5 bases). Germline V gives CDR1 SEHNR, CDR2 FQNEAQ (reference sequence). Trimming cost V 11 bases and J 1 base, with 15 bases left between them. CDR3 length: 14 amino acids. CDR3 bases: TGTGCCCCGCAGGGCATCTATTCTGGAAACACCATATATTTT. The encoded protein is CAPQGIYSGNTIYF.

The V call is TRBV6-5, the J call TRBJ2-1, with 10 positions matching TRBD2. Germline CDR1 is MNHEY and CDR2 is SVGAGI. V lost 0 bases to trimming and J lost 4 bases; unmatched junction nucleotides: 3. The CDR3 consists of 16 residues. The CDR3 reads CASSYSIAGGYNEQFF. In nucleotides, the CDR3 is TGTGCCAGCAGTTACTCTATAGCGGGGGGATACAATGAGCAGTTCTTC.

In this sample, this clone turned up a few times. The chain joins TRBV10-1 to TRBJ2-2; maybe TRBD2 (5 bases). CDR3 length equals 11 residues. The V gene lost 11 bases and the J gene lost 7 bases, with 11 bases spanning the gap. Germline lookup yields CDR1 WNHNN and CDR2 SYGVQD (reference sequence). In nucleotides, the CDR3 is TGCGCCCCTCCTGCGGGCGGGGAGCTGTTTTTT. Its translation: CAPPAGGELFF.

This chain connects TRBV7-2 to TRBJ1-5; the D gene is possibly TRBD1 (6 bases). The CDR3 has 16 amino acids. Germline V gives CDR1 SGHTA, CDR2 FQGNSA. The V end was cut by 2 bases, the J end by 1 base, with 12 bases between. CDR3 in amino acids: CASSLLARGSNQPQHF. The CDR3, as DNA: TGTGCCAGCAGCTTATTGGCCAGGGGAAGCAATCAGCCCCAGCATTTT.

The J gene is TRBJ2-1, the V gene TRBV4-2, with 13 nucleotides matching TRBD2. The length of the CDR3 is 16 residues. V lost 4 bases and J lost 9; bases outside the gene matches: 9. Germline V CDR1 and CDR2: LGHNA, YNFKEQ. CDR3 sequence: CASSPELAGGPGEQFF. The CDR3 DNA follows: TGTGCCAGCAGCCCAGAACTAGCGGGGGGGCCCGGTGAGCAGTTCTTC.

The chain couples TRBV11-3 to TRBJ2-3; 7 nucleotides align to TRBD2. V trimming: 1 base; J trimming: 6 bases; junction bases outside the gene matches: 13. Germline V gene sequence: CDR1 SGHNT, CDR2 YENEEA. This CDR3 is built from 17 residues. The CDR3 DNA reads TGTGCCAGCAGCTTAGGCAAGCGGGGCACCCTATGGGATACGCAGTATTTT. This encodes CASSLGKRGTLWDTQYF.

This clone was detected only once. This chain uses TRBV9 with TRBJ2-3, with D unclear. The germline V gene encodes CDR1 SGDLS and CDR2 YYNGEE. The V end lost 4 bases, the J end lost 1 base, and 10 bases lay between the germline ends. This CDR3 comprises 14 residues. CDR3: CASSHLEGTDTQYF. CDR3 nucleotides: TGTGCCAGCAGCCATTTAGAGGGCACAGATACGCAGTATTTT.

V is TRBV2 and J is TRBJ2-1, with D perhaps matching TRBD1 (5 bases). Trimming took 9 bases from V and 3 from J, leaving 12 bases between them. Germline CDR1 reads SNHLY; CDR2 reads FYNNEI. CDR3 length equals 13 residues. This CDR3 reads CASTTDSYNEQFF. For the CDR3, the DNA is TGTGCCAGTACGACAGATAGCTACAATGAGCAGTTCTTC.

This rearrangement joins TRBV29-1 to TRBJ2-1; 11 bases fit TRBD2. Germline-derived CDR1 and CDR2 are SQVTM and ANQGSEA. V trimming: 3 bases; J trimming: 4 bases; junction bases outside the gene matches: 8. The CDR3 consists of 16 residues. CDR3 residues: CSVDERTSGRYNEQFF. CDR3 nucleotide sequence: TGCAGCGTTGACGAGCGGACTAGCGGGCGGTACAATGAGCAGTTCTTC.

This clone has only a few counts. The chain combines TRBV20-1 with TRBJ1-1; D is perhaps TRBD1 (6 bases). The CDR3 is made up of 11 amino acids. Trimming took off 1 base at V and 9 bases at J, with 9 bases between the two ends. The germline V gene encodes CDR1 DFQATT and CDR2 SNEGSKA (reference sequence). CDR3 in DNA: TGCAGTGCTAGAGTGGACAGCCAAGCTTTCTTT. Translated: CSARVDSQAFF.